These 17 T cell receptor beta chains were sequenced from one sample in a study of tumor-infiltrating lymphocytes in primary liver carcinoma. The study co-extracted DNA and RNA from 20-30 mg of unsorted bulk tissue. The investigators made TCR beta cDNA from about 510 ng total RNA, using a constant-region primer. What produced the TCR beta libraries was three nested multiplex PCR rounds using slightly modified ARM-PCR. The opening two PCR rounds, 10 cycles each, paired TRBV1-TRBV30 forward primers with a C-beta reverse primer. TCRdb re-called the multiplex PCR reads with MiXCR, one entry per CDR3 protein. The sample lists some 190,000 distinct CDR3 sequences, around four fifths occurring once. Sequencing used tumor tissue from primary liver carcinoma. The receptors here all came from a man aged 40-50 years with primary liver carcinoma and hepatitis B virus infection.

Notes on this clonotype: Germline is not matched at one junction end, which may reflect a read error. DNA for the CDR3: TGCAGTGTACTAGCCCTCGACTCTGGAAACACAATATATTTT. This translates into CSVLALDSGNTIYF. The chain combines TRBV29-1 with TRBJ1-3; no clear D gene. Germline V lookup: CDR1 SQVTM, CDR2 ANQGSEA. CDR3 length equals 14 residues.

About this clonotype: This CDR3 fails to terminate in the conserved phenylalanine or tryptophan, so it likely reflects a read error. The genes are TRBV5-4 and TRBJ2-5, with 9 bases lining up with TRBD2. The CDR3 runs to 15 residues. V lost 4 bases and J lost 8; bases outside the gene matches: 12. Germline V lookup: CDR1 SGHNT, CDR2 YYREEE (reference sequence). Written as DNA, the CDR3 is TGTGCCAGCAGCCTTTCCGGGACTAGCTTTGATACCCAGTACCTC. It is translated as CASSLSGTSFDTQYL.

The rearrangement joins TRBV4-2 to TRBJ1-1; D gene unclear. The V end was cut by 4 bases, the J end by 1 base, with 7 bases between. CDR1 is LGHNA, CDR2 YNFKEQ, per germline. This CDR3 region has 13 residues. The CDR3 DNA follows: TGTGCCAGCAGCCGAGAGGGGAACACTGAAGCTTTCTTT. The encoded protein is CASSREGNTEAFF.

Notes on this clonotype: One end of the junction fails to match germline, which may point to a read error. The chain joins TRBV6-6 to TRBJ1-2; D possibly corresponds to TRBD1 (6 bases). From germline, CDR1 is MNHNY and CDR2 SVGAGI (reference sequence). This CDR3 region has 15 residues. This CDR3 is CVSSSDDGTTYGYTF. The CDR3, as DNA: TGTGTCAGCAGTTCCGACGACGGGACAACCTATGGCTACACCTTC.

This clonotype has only a few counts. The chain couples TRBV7-3 to TRBJ2-1; weak D call: TRBD2 (5 bases). Trimming left V 1 base short and J 8 bases short, with 9 bases between. This CDR3 is built from 13 residues. From germline, CDR1 is SGHTA and CDR2 FQGTGA. The CDR3, as DNA: TGTGCCAGCAGCTTAATCGAAGCGGATGAGCAGTTCTTC. Translation gives CASSLIEADEQFF.

The chain combines TRBV12-3 or TRBV12-4 with TRBJ2-1; no firm D call. The CDR3 contains 14 residues. Trimming stripped 1 base from V and 6 bases from J, with 10 bases between. The CDR3 protein is CASSLGSIVNEQFF. CDR3 bases: TGTGCCAGCAGTTTAGGCTCAATTGTCAATGAGCAGTTCTTC.

About this clonotype: At one boundary the junction diverges from the germline segment, which might be a read error. The chain couples TRBV11-1 to TRBJ2-7; D possibly corresponds to TRBD2 (5 bases). The CDR3 has 17 amino acids. Germline loops: CDR1 SGHAT, CDR2 FQDESV (reference sequence). The CDR3 DNA follows: TGTGTCAGCAACTTAGGGTCGGCGGGTGAAAGCTCCTACGAGCAGTACTTC. Translating it yields CVSNLGSAGESSYEQYF.

About this clonotype: The junction differs from germline at one of its ends, possibly a read error. The chain is built from TRBV7-9 and TRBJ2-3; 7 nucleotides agree with TRBD1. Germline CDR1 SEHNR, CDR2 FQNEAQ (reference sequence). The CDR3 extends over 16 amino acids. The CDR3 sequence is CASGLEGGASADTQYF. DNA of the CDR3: TGTGCCAGCGGCTTAGAAGGGGGCGCGTCCGCAGATACGCAGTATTTT. Based on the CDR3 plus reference TRBV7-9 and TRBJ2-3, the full variable domain is DTGVSQNPRHKITKRGQNVTFRCDPISEHNRLYWYRQTLGQGPEFLTYFQNEAQLEKSRLLSDRFSAERPKGSFSTLEIQRTEQGDSAMYLCASGLEGGASADTQYFGPGTRLTVL.

The chain carries TRBV28 and TRBJ2-2; 8 bases match TRBD2. Germline loops: CDR1 MDHEN, CDR2 SYDVKM. The CDR3 contains 16 residues. Trimming took 9 bases from V and 7 from J; bases not matched to a gene: 16. The CDR3 protein is CASRPPGAGVVGELFF. The CDR3 DNA reads as TGTGCCAGTAGACCCCCAGGAGCGGGAGTGGTCGGGGAGCTGTTTTTT. The variable domain in full, with the rest retrieved from reference TRBV28 and TRBJ2-2, is DVKVTQSSRYLVKRTGEKVFLECVQDMDHENMFWYRQDPGLGLRLIYFSYDVKMKEKGDIPEGYSVSREKKERFSLILESASTNQTSMYLCASRPPGAGVVGELFFGEGSRLTVL.

The chain carries TRBV28 and TRBJ2-2, with D possibly matching TRBD2 (5 bases). The CDR3 has 15 amino acids. Germline V gives CDR1 MDHEN, CDR2 SYDVKM. This CDR3 reads CASRRLTGMAGELFF. In nucleotides, the CDR3 is TGTGCGAGCCGACGACTAACGGGAATGGCCGGGGAGCTGTTTTTT.

In this sample, this clonotype turned up once. At one end, the junction sequence differs from germline, possibly due to a read error. The rearrangement uses TRBV11-1 and TRBJ2-4; 13 bases match TRBD2. CDR1 and CDR2 from the germline V gene are SGHAT and FQDESV (reference sequence). The CDR3 covers 17 residues. The CDR3 DNA sequence: TGTACCAGTAACTGTCCCGGGACTAGCGGGACCAAAAACATTCAGTACTTC. It codes for CTSNCPGTSGTKNIQYF. The variable domain in full, with the rest retrieved from reference TRBV11-1 and TRBJ2-4, is EAEVAQSPRYKITEKSQAVAFWCDPISGHATLYWYRQILGQGPELLVQFQDESVVDDSQLPKDRFSAERLKGVDSTLKIQPAELGDSAMYLCTSNCPGTSGTKNIQYFGAGTRLSVL.

This clonotype was picked up one time. Sequence at one end of the junction differs from germline and may be a read error. V gene TRBV6-6 combines with J gene TRBJ2-1, with 8 bases identical to TRBD2. Germline V CDR1 and CDR2: MNHNY, SVGAGI (reference sequence). The CDR3 has 13 amino acids. The CDR3 reads CASGLAGMNELFF. The CDR3 DNA is TGTGCCAGCGGACTAGCAGGAATGAATGAGCTGTTCTTC.

This clonotype was seen a handful of times. This may be a read error: a much more frequent sequence differs by one nucleotide. The rearrangement uses TRBV28 and TRBJ1-2; D not resolved. The CDR3 consists of 14 residues. Trimming pared 4 bases from V and 4 bases from J, leaving 13 bases between. Looked up from germline, CDR1 is MDHEN and CDR2 is SYDVKM. Written as DNA, the CDR3 is TGTGCCAGCAGTTCCAATCACGGGGTCTATGGCTACACCTTC. Its translation: CASSSNHGVYGYTF.

The chain couples TRBV5-6 to TRBJ2-7, with 11 bases identical to TRBD2. There are 14 residues in the CDR3. Germline loops: CDR1 SGHDT, CDR2 YYEEEE. V trimming: 6 bases; J trimming: 7 bases; junction bases outside the gene matches: 9. The CDR3 loop is CASNRLAGKGEQYF. CDR3 DNA sequence: TGTGCCAGCAATAGACTAGCGGGAAAGGGAGAGCAGTACTTC.

The CDR3 DNA reads TGTGCCAGCAGTTTCCGGGGCCCCACTGGGAAGCTGTTTTTT. Its translation is CASSFRGPTGKLFF. The chain carries TRBV6-2 or TRBV6-3 and TRBJ2-2; D possibly uses TRBD1 or TRBD2 (5 bases each). Germline assignment: CDR1 MNHEY and CDR2 SVGEGT. The CDR3 has 14 amino acids. V was trimmed by 4 bases and J by 12 bases, leaving 18 bases between them.

With respect to this clonotype: One end of the junction fails to match germline, which may point to a read error. V usage is TRBV4-2 and J usage is TRBJ2-3, with 10 nucleotides matching TRBD2. In germline, CDR1 is LGHNA, CDR2 YNFKEQ. The CDR3 totals 20 residues. The DNA for the CDR3 is TGTGCCAGCAGCCATCTCCAGGGGACTAGCGAGAGCGAACGCACAGATACGCGGTATTTT. Translated, it gives CASSHLQGTSESERTDTRYF.

For this clonotype: Its ends do not fully match the called genes, so a read error is possible. The chain is built from TRBV29-1 and TRBJ2-4, with D possibly TRBD2 on 6 matching bases. Per germline, CDR1 SQVTM and CDR2 ANQGSEA. The CDR3 length is 12 residues. CDR3 protein: CSIIHGRGIQYF. The CDR3 region has the DNA TGTAGCATAATTCACGGGCGGGGTATTCAGTACTTC.